The 22 T cell receptor beta chains given below trace back to one sample, sequenced in a study of shared clonotypes between healthy human individuals. Repertoires were generated with immunoSEQ multiplex PCR, while TCRdb's copy carries only in-frame clones and drops some. The repertoire has around 750,000 clones, around 67% of them found once; the top ten carry 1.5% to 2%. The sample taken for sequencing was memory CD4+ T cells sorted from blood. The subset was: CD45RA-negative fraction. These receptors came from a woman younger than 45 in good health.

This rearrangement joins TRBV11-2 to TRBJ1-1; TRBD1 matches at 7 bases. Per germline, CDR1 SGHAT and CDR2 FQNNGV. Losses at the gene ends were 4 bases for V and 1 base for J; bases not matched to a gene: 9. The CDR3 is made up of 16 amino acids. The CDR3 region has the DNA TGTGCCAGCAGCTCCCGAACCGGGACAGCGAACACTGAAGCTTTCTTT. Protein sequence: CASSSRTGTANTEAFF.

This rearrangement joins TRBV18 to TRBJ1-5; the D is unclear. V was pared by 4 bases and J by 5 bases, with 18 bases between. This CDR3 spans 16 amino acids. Germline V gives CDR1 KGHSH, CDR2 LQKENI. CDR3 loop: CASSLLGAEDDQPQHF. The CDR3 DNA follows: TGTGCCAGCTCACTACTGGGTGCGGAGGATGATCAGCCCCAGCATTTT.

The gene calls are TRBV2 and TRBJ2-2; 11 bases are shared with TRBD2. The germline V gene encodes CDR1 SNHLY and CDR2 FYNNEI. The V segment lost 5 bases and the J segment 6 bases; nucleotides outside the gene matches: 8. The length of the CDR3 is 16 residues. As DNA, the CDR3 is TGTGCCAGCAGTAAACTAGCGGGAGTCTCCGCCGGGGAGCTGTTTTTT. Amino acids: CASSKLAGVSAGELFF.

This clone was detected a few times. The V call is TRBV28, the J call TRBJ2-5, with 13 bases aligning to TRBD2. Germline assignment: CDR1 MDHEN and CDR2 SYDVKM. J lost 2 bases, V lost 6 bases, and 9 bases had no gene match. This CDR3 has 17 amino acids. The CDR3 nucleotides read TGTGCCAGCAGAAAGCGGACTAGCGGGAGAATTCAAGAGACCCAGTACTTC. This codes for CASRKRTSGRIQETQYF.

J is TRBJ2-2 and V is TRBV29-1, with D possibly being TRBD2 (5 bases). Germline CDR1 SQVTM, CDR2 ANQGSEA. CDR3 length: 16 amino acids. With 6 bases removed from V and 4 bases from J, the gap between germline ends came to 21 bases. The CDR3 here is CSVVHPGPRGTGELFF. The CDR3 DNA sequence: TGCAGCGTCGTACACCCCGGCCCCCGGGGCACCGGGGAGCTGTTTTTT.

To note about this clone: The sample carries other DNA sequences with the same CDR3. The chain combines TRBV5-1 with TRBJ2-5, with D tentatively TRBD2 (6 bases). The CDR3 is 14 amino acids. Per germline, CDR1 SGHRS and CDR2 YFSETQ. V was pared by 3 bases and J by 5 bases, with 14 bases between. This CDR3 is CASSSGTEGETQYF. The DNA for the CDR3 is TGCGCCAGCAGCTCCGGGACGGAGGGGGAGACCCAGTACTTC.

The chain recombines TRBV5-1 with TRBJ1-1, with D hard to call. Germline V CDR1 and CDR2: SGHRS, YFSETQ. V lost 1 base and J lost 0, with 7 bases in between. CDR3 length equals 14 residues. CDR3 in DNA: TGCGCCAGCAGCTTGTCGCCGATGAACACTGAAGCTTTCTTT. The encoded protein is CASSLSPMNTEAFF.

V usage is TRBV6-5 and J usage is TRBJ2-7, with D perhaps matching TRBD2 (5 bases). The length of the CDR3 is 12 residues. V was shortened by 6 bases and J by 3 bases, with 9 bases between the two germline ends. Germline V lookup: CDR1 MNHEY, CDR2 SVGAGI. The DNA of the CDR3 is TGTGCCAGCAGCAAAGGACTCTACGAGCAGTACTTC. Its translation: CASSKGLYEQYF.

With respect to this clone: This may be a read error, as it is one base from a much larger clone. In the same sample, other DNA sequences code for this CDR3. The J gene is TRBJ1-1, the V gene TRBV11-2; D is uncertain. V was trimmed by 5 bases and J by 3 bases, leaving 10 bases between them. The CDR3 has 13 amino acids. From germline, CDR1 is SGHAT and CDR2 FQNNGV. The CDR3, as DNA: TGTGCCAGCAGCCCGCAACGGGACACTGAAGCTTTCTTT. Amino acids: CASSPQRDTEAFF.

Comment on this clone: This CDR3 is also generated by other DNA sequences in the sample. The chain combines TRBV5-1 with TRBJ1-2; weak D call: TRBD1 (5 bases). This CDR3 has 13 residues. Germline CDR1 is SGHRS and CDR2 is YFSETQ. Trimming left V 4 bases short and J 4 bases short, with 11 bases between. As DNA, the CDR3 is TGCGCCAGCAGCGTCCAGGGAGTCTATGGCTACACCTTC. Protein product: CASSVQGVYGYTF.

The gene calls are TRBV7-2 and TRBJ2-7; possible D gene TRBD2, 6 bases. Germline values: CDR1 SGHTA, CDR2 FQGNSA. Trimming pared 1 base from V and 3 bases from J, leaving 7 bases between. CDR3 length: 13 residues. The CDR3, as DNA: TGTGCCAGCAGCTTAGGGACTAACTACGAGCAGTACTTC. It translates to CASSLGTNYEQYF.

This chain links TRBV14 with TRBJ2-7; TRBD2 matches 9 bases. Trimming at V came to 7 bases and at J to 0 bases, leaving 10 bases not matched to a gene. The CDR3 is 16 residues long. Germline V gene sequence: CDR1 SGHDN, CDR2 FVKESK. This CDR3 is CASMIKAGGLSYEQYF. The CDR3 region has the DNA TGTGCCAGCATGATAAAAGCGGGAGGCCTCTCCTACGAGCAGTACTTC.

This chain links TRBV5-5 with TRBJ2-7, with 8 bases matching TRBD2. Germline CDR1 reads SGHKS; CDR2 reads YYEKEE (reference sequence). Unmatched junction bases numbered 7, after V lost 2 bases and J lost 3 bases. This CDR3 has 15 amino acids. The CDR3 here is CASSFTAGAHYEQYF. Written as DNA, the CDR3 is TGTGCCAGCAGCTTTACAGCGGGAGCACACTACGAGCAGTACTTC.

The chain carries TRBV27 and TRBJ2-2; no clear D gene. Germline CDR1 and CDR2: MNHEY and SMNVEV (reference sequence). V shed 4 bases and J shed 7 bases, with 13 bases lying between them. The CDR3 length is 14 residues. As DNA, the CDR3 is TGTGCCAGCAGTTATCTGGCTAGTGGCGGGGAGCTGTTTTTT. It specifies CASSYLASGGELFF.

On this clone itself: Other DNA sequences in the same sample also yield this CDR3. The genes are TRBV5-6 and TRBJ1-3; possibly TRBD1 for D (6 bases). CDR1 and CDR2 (germline): SGHDT, YYEEEE. This CDR3 region has 14 residues. V shed 1 base and J shed 4 bases, with 9 bases lying between them. The CDR3: CASSLRGAGNTIYF. Here the CDR3 DNA reads TGTGCCAGCAGCTTGCGGGGGGCCGGAAACACCATATATTTT.

This chain uses TRBV7-2 with TRBJ2-2; D unresolved. The V end lost 2 bases, the J end lost 11 bases, and 12 bases lay between the germline ends. The CDR3 contains 13 residues. The germline V gene encodes CDR1 SGHTA and CDR2 FQGNSA. The CDR3: CASSLFNSDELFF. The CDR3, as DNA: TGTGCCAGCAGCTTATTTAATAGTGATGAGCTGTTTTTT.

This clone was detected only a few times. The chain has TRBV27 and TRBJ2-6, with TRBD2 as a possible D gene (7 bases). V was cut by 3 bases and J by 2 bases, with 14 bases left in between. CDR1 and CDR2 (germline): MNHEY, SMNVEV (reference sequence). This CDR3 region has 17 residues. CDR3 coding DNA: TGTGCCAGCAGTTTTCGGGGGGCGGGGACTGGGGCCAACGTCCTGACTTTC. It is translated as CASSFRGAGTGANVLTF.

CDR3 amino acids: CASSPPRAYEQFF. The CDR3, as DNA: TGTGCCAGCAGCCCCCCTAGGGCTTATGAGCAGTTCTTC. This chain uses TRBV7-2 with TRBJ2-1; D gene unclear. V lost 5 bases and J 8 bases, leaving 13 bases between the germline ends. This CDR3 region has 13 residues. CDR1 and CDR2 (germline): SGHTA, FQGNSA.

V is TRBV4-1 and J is TRBJ1-4; D not certain. The CDR3 runs 14 residues. Per the germline V gene, CDR1 is MGHRA and CDR2 is YSYEKL. The germline V and J ends were trimmed by 0 bases and 14 bases, with 16 bases remaining between them. The CDR3 DNA follows: TGCGCCAGCAGCCAAGATAATCCGCCTCGACATCTGTTTTTT. Residues: CASSQDNPPRHLFF.

This clone was counted at least ten times. V is TRBV4-2 and J is TRBJ2-3; 8 positions agree with TRBD2. The V gene end was trimmed by 4 bases and the J gene end by 2 bases; junction bases not matched to a gene: 8. Looked up from germline, CDR1 is LGHNA and CDR2 is YNFKEQ. This CDR3 has 16 amino acids. In DNA form, the CDR3 reads TGTGCCAGCAGCCGAGAGTTAGCGGGAAACACAGATACGCAGTATTTT. Protein: CASSRELAGNTDTQYF.

V is TRBV4-1 and J is TRBJ1-5; TRBD1 might be the D (5 bases). This CDR3 is 17 amino acids long. The V gene lost 2 bases and the J gene lost 6 bases, with 20 bases spanning the gap. Germline CDR1 is MGHRA and CDR2 is YSYEKL. The CDR3, as DNA: TGCGCCAGCAGCCAACTCCTTCTTAGGGGAGCCGGTCAGCCCCAGCATTTT. Protein product: CASSQLLLRGAGQPQHF.

This sequence joins TRBV28 and TRBJ1-5; D unclear. Trimming took 3 bases from V and 8 from J, leaving 11 bases between them. CDR1 and CDR2 from the germline V gene are MDHEN and SYDVKM. This CDR3 region has 13 residues. CDR3 DNA sequence: TGTGCCAGCAGTTTTGGGGTTCGGGAGCCCCAGCATTTT. Translating it yields CASSFGVREPQHF.